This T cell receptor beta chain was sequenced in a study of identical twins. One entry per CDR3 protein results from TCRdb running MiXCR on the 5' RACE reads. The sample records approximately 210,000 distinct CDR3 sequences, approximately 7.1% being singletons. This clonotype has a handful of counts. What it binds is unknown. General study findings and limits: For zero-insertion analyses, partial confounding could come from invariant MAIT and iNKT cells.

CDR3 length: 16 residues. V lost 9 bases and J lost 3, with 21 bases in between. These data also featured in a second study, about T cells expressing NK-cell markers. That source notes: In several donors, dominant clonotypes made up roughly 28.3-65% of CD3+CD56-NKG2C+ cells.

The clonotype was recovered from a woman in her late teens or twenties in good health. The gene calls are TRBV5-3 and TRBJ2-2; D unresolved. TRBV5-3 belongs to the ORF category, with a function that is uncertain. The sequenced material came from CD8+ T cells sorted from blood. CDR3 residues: CAMGPGQTFYTGELFF. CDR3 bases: TGTGCCATGGGCCCCGGGCAGACCTTTTACACCGGGGAGCTGTTTTTT.